These 13 T cell receptor beta chains were all obtained from the same sample, sequenced in a study of cytomegalovirus exposure and HLA in healthy donors. Researchers ran the PCR with 60 Vbeta and 13 Jbeta primers. The protocol was immunoSEQ multiplex PCR, while the TCRdb copy is restricted to in-frame clones and leaves out a portion. The sample has roughly 100,000 clones; roughly three quarters are singletons. The sequenced sample was PBMCs. Every receptor here comes from a male donor in good health and CMV-seronegative.

The rearrangement joins TRBV5-5 to TRBJ2-4, with D possibly being TRBD1 (6 bases). CDR3 length: 13 amino acids. The V end lost 4 bases, the J end lost 5 bases, and 10 bases lay between the germline ends. Germline CDR1 and CDR2: SGHKS and YYEKEE (reference sequence). The CDR3 spells CASSPGTQNIQYF. In DNA, the CDR3 is TGTGCCAGCAGCCCCGGGACACAAAACATTCAGTACTTC. Looking up the rest from reference TRBV5-5 and TRBJ2-4 gives the full variable domain: DAGVTQSPTHLIKTRGQQVTLRCSPISGHKSVSWYQQVLGQGPQFIFQYYEKEERGRGNFPDRFSARQFPNYSSELNVNALLLGDSALYLCASSPGTQNIQYFGAGTRLSVL.

The chain links TRBV7-6 to TRBJ2-7, with 13 bases aligning to TRBD2. V gave up 5 bases and J gave up 6 bases; unmatched junction bases: 7. The CDR3 length is 15 residues. Germline CDR1 SGHVS, CDR2 FNYEAQ. The CDR3 here is CASSLGLAGDVEQYF. CDR3 sequence (DNA): TGTGCCAGCAGCCTCGGACTAGCGGGAGATGTCGAGCAGTACTTC.

Here the CDR3 DNA reads TGTGCCAGCAGCCCAGATAGCGGGAGTAATCTATACGAGCAGTACTTC. Amino acid sequence: CASSPDSGSNLYEQYF. The J gene is TRBJ2-7, the V gene TRBV27, with TRBD2 matching over 9 bases. This CDR3 has 16 residues. V lost 6 bases to trimming and J lost 4 bases; unmatched junction nucleotides: 13. CDR1 and CDR2 (germline): MNHEY, SMNVEV (reference sequence).

CDR3 sequence reads: CASSPGEETQYF. CDR3 DNA sequence: TGTGCCAGCAGCCCAGGGGAAGAGACCCAGTACTTC. The rearrangement uses TRBV5-5 and TRBJ2-5; tentatively, D is TRBD1 (6 bases). The CDR3 runs 12 residues. V lost 4 bases and J 3 bases, leaving 7 bases between the germline ends. Germline CDR1 is SGHKS and CDR2 is YYEKEE (reference sequence).

The genes are TRBV28 and TRBJ2-3; TRBD2 is a possible D gene (6 bases). The germline V gene encodes CDR1 MDHEN and CDR2 SYDVKM. The CDR3 loop spans 14 amino acids. Trimming shortened V by 2 bases and J by 3 bases, and 9 bases separated the two germline ends. CDR3 bases: TGTGCCAGCAGTTTAGGAGGGAGAACAGATACGCAGTATTTT. It translates to CASSLGGRTDTQYF.

The chain is built from TRBV19 and TRBJ2-1; 10 bases fit TRBD2. V lost 6 bases to trimming and J lost 9 bases; unmatched junction nucleotides: 17. CDR3 length: 17 amino acids. Germline values: CDR1 LNHDA, CDR2 SQIVND (reference sequence). The CDR3 reads CASRRGGLGLAGVEQFF. DNA for the CDR3: TGTGCCAGTAGGAGGGGGGGACTGGGGCTAGCGGGGGTTGAGCAGTTCTTC.

In the case of this clone: At one end, the junction sequence differs from germline, possibly due to a read error. The genes are TRBV19 and TRBJ1-5; D possibly corresponds to TRBD1 (5 bases). Germline V lookup: CDR1 LNHDA, CDR2 SQIVND (reference sequence). This CDR3 comprises 13 residues. Here the CDR3 reads CASKDSSNQSQHF. For the CDR3, the DNA is TGTGCCAGTAAAGACAGTAGCAATCAGTCCCAGCATTTT.

The chain recombines TRBV6-5 with TRBJ1-1; D gene ambiguous. CDR1 and CDR2 from the germline V gene are MNHEY and SVGAGI. V lost 5 bases and J 5 bases, leaving 18 bases between the germline ends. The CDR3 contains 15 residues. The CDR3 DNA follows: TGTGCCAGCAGTCCTCGCCCGAGACTGGAAACTGAAGCTTTCTTT. It yields the protein CASSPRPRLETEAFF.

This clone is medium-sized. This rearrangement joins TRBV30 to TRBJ1-2; TRBD1 matches at 9 bases. The germline gives CDR1 GTSNPN, CDR2 SVGIG (reference sequence). V dropped 0 bases and J dropped 4; count of bases not matched to a gene: 6. This CDR3 contains 15 residues. CDR3 in amino acids: CAWSVQGAPIYGYTF. The CDR3 bases are TGTGCCTGGAGTGTACAGGGGGCGCCGATCTATGGCTACACCTTC.

J is TRBJ1-1 and V is TRBV9; a possible D gene is TRBD1 (5 bases). Deletions cut 4 bases from V and 5 bases from J, with 12 bases between. Germline lookup yields CDR1 SGDLS and CDR2 YYNGEE. CDR3 length: 13 residues. Here the CDR3 reads CASSQQGGTEAFF. The CDR3 DNA reads TGTGCCAGCAGCCAGCAGGGAGGAACTGAAGCTTTCTTT.

This clone was seen only a few times. This sample includes further DNA sequences coding for the same CDR3. J is TRBJ2-1 and V is TRBV4-2, with a possible D match to TRBD1 (5 bases). V was cut by 0 bases and J by 0 bases, with 9 bases left in between. The CDR3 runs to 16 residues. Germline values: CDR1 LGHNA, CDR2 YNFKEQ. The CDR3 here is CASSQDRGSSYNEQFF. Here the CDR3 DNA reads TGTGCCAGCAGCCAAGATAGGGGATCCTCCTACAATGAGCAGTTCTTC.

The rearrangement uses TRBV2 and TRBJ2-7; 10 bases are a match to TRBD1. Germline CDR1 is SNHLY and CDR2 is FYNNEI. The trim removed 7 bases at V and 2 bases at J, leaving 14 bases unmatched. The CDR3 has 17 residues. CDR3 coding DNA: TGTGCCAGCACAGAGGGGACAGGGGCTGTGCGGCCCTACGAGCAGTACTTC. Protein: CASTEGTGAVRPYEQYF.

J is TRBJ2-2 and V is TRBV28, with 8 bases fitting TRBD1. The CDR3 runs 16 residues. Trimming cost V 4 bases and J 4 bases; bases outside gene matches: 8. The germline CDR1 and CDR2 sequences are MDHEN and SYDVKM. CDR3 residues: CASSSPRGRITGELFF. In nucleotides, the CDR3 is TGTGCCAGCAGTTCCCCCAGGGGGCGCATCACCGGGGAGCTGTTTTTT.